The 21 T cell receptor beta chains below all came from one sample that was sequenced in a study of blood T cells in healthy people across ages. The second PCR ran roughly 7 to 12 cycles with a sample-barcoded 5' primer and J-beta primers. TCRdb re-called the 5' RACE reads through MiXCR, storing one row per CDR3 protein. The data contain some 1 million distinct CDR3 sequences, less than 50% of them singletons. The specimen sequenced was blood. These receptors came from a woman in her sixties or seventies in good health.

The V gene is TRBV7-9, the J gene TRBJ1-4, with 7 bases fitting TRBD1. Losses at the gene ends were 1 base for V and 8 bases for J; bases not matched to a gene: 7. This CDR3 is built from 15 residues. Looked up from germline, CDR1 is SEHNR and CDR2 is FQNEAQ (reference sequence). CDR3 amino acids: CASSLVGGADEKLFF. CDR3 in DNA: TGTGCCAGCAGCTTAGTAGGGGGCGCCGACGAAAAACTGTTTTTT.

In its sample, this clonotype was seen a few times. The genes are TRBV9 and TRBJ2-7, with D hard to call. CDR3 length: 15 residues. CDR1 and CDR2 from the germline V gene are SGDLS and YYNGEE. Trimming cost V 0 bases and J 2 bases, with 12 bases left between them. CDR3 DNA sequence: TGTGCCAGCAGCGTAGGGGCAGAATTACCCTACGAGCAGTACTTC. This encodes CASSVGAELPYEQYF.

This clonotype showed up just a few times. The rearrangement links TRBV27 to TRBJ2-3; 8 positions agree with TRBD1. The CDR3 consists of 15 residues. V was clipped by 6 bases and J by 1 base; unmatched bases: 6. Germline CDR1 MNHEY, CDR2 SMNVEV (reference sequence). CDR3: CASSKTGAGTDTQYF. In nucleotides, the CDR3 is TGTGCCAGCAGCAAGACAGGGGCCGGCACAGATACGCAGTATTTT.

There are a few counts of this clonotype. The chain joins TRBV9 to TRBJ2-3, with D possibly TRBD2 on 5 matching bases. The CDR3 totals 16 residues. The germline V and J ends were trimmed by 0 bases and 0 bases, with 11 bases remaining between them. Looked up from germline, CDR1 is SGDLS and CDR2 is YYNGEE. For the CDR3, the DNA is TGTGCCAGCAGCGTAGGGGTCGGGATAAGCACAGATACGCAGTATTTT. Its translation is CASSVGVGISTDTQYF.

This rearrangement joins TRBV2 to TRBJ1-2; a weak D match, TRBD1 (6 bases). This CDR3 is 14 amino acids long. Per germline, CDR1 SNHLY and CDR2 FYNNEI. The ends were cut back, 7 bases at V and 3 bases at J, with 15 bases in the middle. CDR3 sequence reads: CASKEQGFDYGYTF. CDR3 sequence (DNA): TGTGCCAGCAAAGAACAGGGCTTTGACTATGGCTACACCTTC.

This clonotype was observed a handful of times. V and J are TRBV5-1 and TRBJ2-3; D perhaps matches TRBD1 (6 bases). CDR1 and CDR2 (germline): SGHRS, YFSETQ. CDR3 length: 16 residues. Trimming removed 4 bases at V and 6 bases at J, with 21 bases between. The CDR3 loop is CASSPPQGLPSDTQYF. The CDR3 coding sequence is TGCGCCAGCAGCCCGCCCCAGGGGTTACCGTCGGATACGCAGTATTTT.

The sample holds a few counts of this clonotype. The chain has TRBV2 and TRBJ2-5, with 7 nucleotides matching TRBD1. The J call may be wrong; the DNA end is better matched by TRBJ2-7. This CDR3 is built from 14 residues. Per germline, CDR1 SNHLY and CDR2 FYNNEI. The CDR3 DNA is TGTGCCAGCAGTGTAGACAGGGCCGAGGGCGAGCAGTACTTC. Protein sequence: CASSVDRAEGEQYF.

This rearrangement joins TRBV12-3 or TRBV12-4 to TRBJ1-2, with 9 bases matching TRBD1. V was clipped by 2 bases and J by 8 bases; unmatched bases: 3. The CDR3 loop spans 13 amino acids. CDR3: CASSLWDRDGYTF. The DNA of the CDR3 is TGTGCCAGCAGTTTATGGGACAGGGACGGCTACACCTTC.

CDR3 sequence reads: CASMDRRNEQFF. DNA of the CDR3: TGTGCCAGCATGGACAGAAGAAATGAGCAGTTCTTC. This chain joins TRBV2 and TRBJ2-1, with D possibly TRBD1 on 6 matching bases. Trimming left V 7 bases short and J 7 bases short, with 11 bases between. Germline V CDR1 and CDR2: SNHLY, FYNNEI. The length of the CDR3 is 12 residues.

This clonotype was found a few times. The V and J genes are TRBV5-1 and TRBJ2-4, with no clear D. TRBJ2-5 matches the DNA end more closely, so the J call is doubtful. CDR3 size: 16 residues. Per the germline V gene, CDR1 is SGHRS and CDR2 is YFSETQ. The CDR3 region is CASSLGPLRSQETQYF. CDR3 coding DNA: TGCGCCAGCAGCTTGGGCCCTCTTAGGAGCCAAGAGACCCAGTACTTC.

This clonotype was found a few times. The CDR3 loop reads CASSPGLAGRSGEQFF. As DNA, the CDR3 is TGCGCCAGCAGCCCGGGACTAGCGGGTCGTTCGGGTGAGCAGTTCTTC. The J gene is TRBJ2-1, the V gene TRBV5-1; 12 bases match TRBD2. Germline V lookup: CDR1 SGHRS, CDR2 YFSETQ. CDR3 length equals 16 residues. J gave up 9 bases and V 4 bases, and 11 bases lay outside the gene matches.

V gene TRBV25-1 combines with J gene TRBJ2-6, with TRBD1 identical over 7 bases. This CDR3 has 18 residues. The V gene's germline CDR1 is MGHDK and CDR2 SYGVNS. The J segment lost 2 bases and the V segment lost 5 bases, leaving 12 bases of the junction unmatched. The CDR3 reads CASSSIRGSTTGANVLTF. CDR3 nucleotides: TGTGCCAGCAGTTCGATCAGGGGGTCAACGACTGGGGCCAACGTCCTGACTTTC.

V usage is TRBV10-3 and J usage is TRBJ2-1, with TRBD2 identical over 9 bases. Germline trimming cut 3 bases from V and 1 base from J; bases unmatched to any gene: 4. The CDR3 is made up of 16 amino acids. CDR1 and CDR2 (germline): ENHRY, SYGVKD. CDR3 residues: CAISDRLAGSYNEQFF. The CDR3 bases are TGTGCCATCAGTGACAGGCTAGCGGGGTCCTACAATGAGCAGTTCTTC.

This clonotype was seen a few times. The chain joins TRBV5-1 to TRBJ2-1; 10 nucleotides line up with TRBD2. Trimming took 3 bases from V and 3 from J; bases not matched to a gene: 6. The CDR3 is 16 amino acids. Per the germline V gene, CDR1 is SGHRS and CDR2 is YFSETQ. This CDR3 reads CASSSLAGAVYNEQFF. CDR3 nucleotide sequence: TGCGCCAGCAGCTCCCTAGCGGGAGCTGTCTACAATGAGCAGTTCTTC.

This clonotype was recorded a few times. The rearrangement joins TRBV27 to TRBJ2-7, with D possibly being TRBD2 (5 bases). Germline CDR1 MNHEY, CDR2 SMNVEV (reference sequence). Trimming removed 3 bases at V and 0 bases at J, with 15 bases between. The CDR3 spans 16 residues. CDR3 bases: TGTGCCAGCAGTTTGGCGGAGGCAAGCTCCTCCTACGAGCAGTACTTC. Its translation is CASSLAEASSSYEQYF.

V usage is TRBV6-1 and J usage is TRBJ1-4, with D maybe TRBD1 (6 bases). The CDR3 has 15 amino acids. V shed 3 bases and J shed 4 bases, with 12 bases lying between them. In germline, CDR1 is MNHNS, CDR2 SASEGT. DNA for the CDR3: TGTGCCAGCAGTGATACAGGACAGTATAATGAAAAACTGTTTTTT. The encoded protein is CASSDTGQYNEKLFF.

Comments on this clonotype: A much more abundant neighbour one base away suggests this may be a read error. V gene TRBV29-1 combines with J gene TRBJ2-7, with TRBD1 as a possible D gene (5 bases). The CDR3 sequence is 12 residues long. The V end lost 7 bases, the J end lost 3 bases, and 13 bases lay between the germline ends. The V gene's germline CDR1 is SQVTM and CDR2 ANQGSEA. DNA for the CDR3: TGCAGCGCCAGGGCTGGTCGCTACGAGCAGTACTTC. Protein product: CSARAGRYEQYF.

V gene TRBV29-1 combines with J gene TRBJ1-2; no reliable D call. Germline assignment: CDR1 SQVTM and CDR2 ANQGSEA. The ends were cut back, 7 bases at V and 5 bases at J, with 20 bases in the middle. This CDR3 region has 14 residues. The CDR3 DNA sequence: TGCAGCGCCCAAGGACGGAGCCGGAGTTATGGCTACACCTTC. This encodes CSAQGRSRSYGYTF.

This clonotype came up once. The V call is TRBV5-1, the J call TRBJ2-7; D call uncertain. Germline assignment: CDR1 SGHRS and CDR2 YFSETQ. Trimming pared 1 base from V and 4 bases from J, leaving 12 bases between. This CDR3 has 14 amino acids. The CDR3 spells CASSLHLGIYEQYF. The CDR3, as DNA: TGCGCCAGCAGCTTGCATCTAGGGATTTACGAGCAGTACTTC.

The chain employs TRBV15 and TRBJ2-7; 13 nucleotides line up with TRBD2. V was clipped by 4 bases and J by 3 bases; unmatched bases: 3. This CDR3 region has 15 residues. In germline, CDR1 is LNHNV, CDR2 YYDKDF (reference sequence). For the CDR3, the DNA is TGTGCCACCAGCAAAGGGACTAGCGGGAACTACGAGCAGTACTTC. Protein product: CATSKGTSGNYEQYF.

This chain joins TRBV24-1 and TRBJ2-7; TRBD2 matches 7 bases. The CDR3 sequence is 16 residues long. V shed 8 bases, J shed 0 bases, and the junction held 12 bases outside the gene matches. The V gene's germline CDR1 is KGHDR and CDR2 SFDVKD. CDR3 coding DNA: TGTGCCACCATCACTTGGCGGGAGCCAAGCTCCTACGAGCAGTACTTC. Its translation: CATITWREPSSYEQYF.